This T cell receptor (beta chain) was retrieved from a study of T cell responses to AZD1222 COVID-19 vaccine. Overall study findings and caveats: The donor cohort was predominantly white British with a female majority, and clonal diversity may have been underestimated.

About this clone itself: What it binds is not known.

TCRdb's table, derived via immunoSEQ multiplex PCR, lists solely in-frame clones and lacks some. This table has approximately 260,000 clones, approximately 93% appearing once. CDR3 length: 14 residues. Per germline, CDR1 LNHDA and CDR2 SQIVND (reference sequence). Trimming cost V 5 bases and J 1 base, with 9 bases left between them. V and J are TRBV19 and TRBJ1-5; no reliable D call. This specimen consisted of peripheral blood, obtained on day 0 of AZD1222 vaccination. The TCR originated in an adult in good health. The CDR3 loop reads CASSEGASNQPQHF. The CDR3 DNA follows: TGTGCCAGTAGTGAGGGTGCAAGCAATCAGCCCCAGCATTTT.